A selection of T cell receptor beta chains follows, all from one sample in a study of cytomegalovirus exposure and HLA in healthy donors. This table comes from immunoSEQ multiplex PCR, and its TCRdb copy is limited to in-frame clones, with some not included. This sample's clone table lists 100,000 to 150,000 clones. The specimen sequenced was PBMCs. The source of these receptors is a man aged 30 to 45 in good health and CMV-seronegative. The CDR3 runs from the conserved cysteine through the conserved F or W.

V: TRBV6-6
CDR3: CASSRQGEMNTEAFF

V: TRBV5-1
CDR3: CASSPGQTDTQYF

V: TRBV5-1
CDR3: CASSPGQGENQPQHF

V: TRBV5-6
CDR3: CASSLVGPYEQYF

V: TRBV19
CDR3: CASSMGQGVQPQHF

V: TRBV5-6
CDR3: CASSLTGPANTIYF

V: TRBV4-1
CDR3: CASSLLAGGTEDTQYF

V: TRBV2
CDR3: CASSEGQGYYGYTF

V: TRBV6-1
CDR3: CASSEPGQGDQPQHF

V: TRBV25-1
CDR3: CASSDDRGNEKLFF

V: TRBV7-3
CDR3: CASSLLPGGNTEAFF

V: TRBV4-3
CDR3: CASSPQGGYYSNEQFF

V: TRBV6-5
CDR3: CASRKTGGLYGYTF

V: TRBV7-9
CDR3: CASSLISTGSTDTQYF

V: TRBV5-4
CDR3: CASSQTGVEKLFF

V: TRBV5-1
CDR3: CASSLVTGTDTQYF

V: TRBV10-1
CDR3: CASSYLTSGGEEQFF

V: TRBV7-3
CDR3: CASSPSSGANVLTF

V: TRBV4-1
CDR3: CASSQDGRGSQPQHF

V: TRBV28
CDR3: CASLPGEFLTETQYF

V: TRBV18
CDR3: CASSPGTSRYEQYF

V: TRBV18
CDR3: CASSPPRQNVAKNIQYF

V: TRBV7-9
CDR3: CASSSGTSGRRYEQFF

V: TRBV10-2
CDR3: CASSPGDRWSPQHF

V: TRBV15
CDR3: CATSRPGTSGVNEQFF

V: TRBV4-3
CDR3: CASSQDRLAGARHEQFF

V: TRBV30
CDR3: CAWSTSGGASGANVLTF

V: TRBV28
CDR3: CASRLTESYNEQFF

V: TRBV28
CDR3: CASSPTGLATGELFF